The sequence of this T cell receptor beta chain was determined in a study of blood T cell repertoires in COVID-19. Turning to the study itself: COVID-19 samples from acute and convalescent phases originated in the United States, Italy and Spain.

Germline V gene data show CDR1 as MGHRA and CDR2 as YSYEKL. This CDR3 region has 14 residues. Trimming cost V 2 bases and J 4 bases, with 12 bases left between them. Original processing notes: By means of reference gene primer amplification, nucleated cell counts were estimated. Clones were sequenced by immunoSEQ multiplex PCR, and TCRdb holds only the in-frame ones, with some missing. The DNA was the basis for D and trimming; V, J and clone size are from that table. The sample contains around 94,000 clones, approximately 88% of which appear only once. The sequence was obtained from a human donor in a cohort sampled during active COVID-19. The sample taken for sequencing was peripheral blood. The chain joins TRBV4-1 to TRBJ2-7; weak D call: TRBD2 (6 bases). CDR3 protein: CASSQRDGGYEQYF. DNA for the CDR3: TGCGCCAGCAGCCAAAGGGACGGGGGATACGAGCAGTACTTC.